Below are 26 T cell receptor beta chains sequenced from a single sample in a study of identical twins. TCRdb reprocessed the 5' RACE reads with MiXCR, giving one entry per CDR3 protein. Of approximately 690,000 distinct CDR3 sequences in the sample, 5.5% to 6.5% are singletons; the top ten hold 1.5% to 2%. The specimen sequenced was naive T cells sorted from blood. Every receptor here comes from a man aged 18-30 years in good health.

This clonotype was found a few times. CDR3 in DNA: TGTGCCACCAGTGACCCCGGGACTAGCGTGGATACGCAGTATTTT. Encoded protein: CATSDPGTSVDTQYF. The chain recombines TRBV24-1 with TRBJ2-3; 10 bases align to TRBD2. This CDR3 region has 15 residues. Per the germline V gene, CDR1 is KGHDR and CDR2 is SFDVKD. Trimming removed 4 bases from V and 6 bases from J; junction bases left unmatched: 6.

This clonotype was recorded a few times. The chain is built from TRBV27 and TRBJ2-7; maybe TRBD2 (6 bases). CDR1 and CDR2 (germline): MNHEY, SMNVEV (reference sequence). Trimming removed 6 bases from V and 1 base from J, with 19 bases in between. This CDR3 region has 16 residues. The CDR3 sequence: CASRPIAGLSSYEQYF. In DNA form, the CDR3 reads TGTGCCAGCAGGCCGATCGCGGGACTCAGTTCCTACGAGCAGTACTTC.

This clonotype was recorded many times. The chain carries TRBV5-1 and TRBJ2-3, with TRBD2 matching over 8 bases. CDR3 length: 16 amino acids. CDR1 is SGHRS, CDR2 YFSETQ, per germline. The J segment lost 3 bases and the V segment lost 2 bases, leaving 8 bases of the junction unmatched. The CDR3 here is CASSLTGGPGTDTQYF. CDR3 bases: TGCGCCAGCAGCTTAACGGGAGGGCCCGGGACAGATACGCAGTATTTT.

This clonotype came up many times. This chain joins TRBV7-2 and TRBJ2-7; no clear D. V was shortened by 1 base and J by 2 bases, with 6 bases between the two germline ends. Germline CDR1 SGHTA, CDR2 FQGNSA. The CDR3 runs to 13 residues. The CDR3 spells CASSLVGTYEQYV. CDR3 nucleotides: TGTGCCAGCAGCTTAGTGGGGACCTACGAGCAGTACGTC.

This clonotype was seen at least ten times. The genes are TRBV6-2 or TRBV6-3 and TRBJ2-1; D is perhaps TRBD1 (6 bases). There are 14 residues in the CDR3. In germline, CDR1 is MNHEY, CDR2 SVGEGT. V was pared by 6 bases and J by 7 bases, with 16 bases between. The CDR3 spells CASSVTGLLNEQFF. The CDR3 nucleotides are TGTGCCAGCAGCGTCACAGGGTTGTTAAATGAGCAGTTCTTC.

The chain has TRBV12-3 or TRBV12-4 and TRBJ1-3; 7 bases line up with TRBD1. The CDR3 consists of 16 residues. V trimming: 6 bases; J trimming: 0 bases; junction bases outside the gene matches: 8. CDR3 bases: TGTGCCAGCAGCTTTCTGACAGGGCCCTCTGGAAACACCATATATTTT. As protein: CASSFLTGPSGNTIYF.

The sample holds many counts of this clonotype. The rearrangement uses TRBV12-5 and TRBJ2-5; D might be TRBD2 (5 bases). The V gene lost 5 bases and the J gene lost 0 bases, with 10 bases spanning the gap. The CDR3 spans 14 residues. From germline, CDR1 is LGHNT and CDR2 FRNRAP. The DNA of the CDR3 is TGTGCTAGTGGTGCTGAGGACTACCAAGAGACCCAGTACTTC. Translating gives CASGAEDYQETQYF.

The chain has TRBV13 and TRBJ1-1; 7 bases agree with TRBD1. This CDR3 comprises 13 residues. Germline V gene data show CDR1 as PRHDT and CDR2 as FYEKMQ (reference sequence). Trimming cost V 4 bases and J 7 bases; bases outside gene matches: 6. CDR3 protein: CASSSGTEVEAFF. DNA of the CDR3: TGTGCCAGCAGCTCCGGGACAGAAGTTGAAGCTTTCTTT.

This chain uses TRBV9 with TRBJ2-7; no clear D. Between the trimmed V and J ends, which lost 0 bases and 0 bases, there was a span of 7 bases. CDR3 length: 14 amino acids. The germline CDR1 and CDR2 sequences are SGDLS and YYNGEE. DNA of the CDR3: TGTGCCAGCAGCGTAGACGGTAGCTCCTACGAGCAGTACTTC. This codes for CASSVDGSSYEQYF.

This clonotype was seen many times. The J gene is TRBJ2-1, the V gene TRBV12-3 or TRBV12-4, with 10 nucleotides matching TRBD2. After removal of 6 bases from V and 2 bases from J, the junction contained 4 bases not matched to a gene. CDR3 length equals 15 residues. The CDR3 DNA sequence: TGTGCCAGCAGCGGGACTAGCGATCCCTACAATGAGCAGTTCTTC. This gives the protein CASSGTSDPYNEQFF.

This clonotype was detected many times. This chain links TRBV12-3 or TRBV12-4 with TRBJ2-1, with 7 bases fitting TRBD1. The junction had 5 bases not matched to a gene; V was cut back by 3 bases and J by 9 bases. The CDR3 spans 13 residues. CDR3 sequence (DNA): TGTGCCAGCAGTTTGAACTACAGGGGTGAGCAGTTCTTC. Translated: CASSLNYRGEQFF.

Many counts were recorded for this clonotype. This chain connects TRBV12-3 or TRBV12-4 to TRBJ2-1; D uncertain. The CDR3 contains 12 residues. V lost 5 bases, J lost 2 bases, and 4 bases lay in between. DNA for the CDR3: TGTGCCAGCAGTAACACCTACAATGAGCAGTTCTTC. It codes for CASSNTYNEQFF.

The rearrangement uses TRBV29-1 and TRBJ2-7, with D possibly TRBD1 on 6 matching bases. Germline V gene lookup returns CDR1 SQVTM and CDR2 ANQGSEA. CDR3 length: 11 amino acids. V lost 6 bases and J 3 bases, leaving 9 bases between the germline ends. CDR3 in DNA: TGCAGCGTGGAACAGGGCTACGAGCAGTACTTC. It specifies CSVEQGYEQYF.

This clonotype appeared many times. This chain joins TRBV20-1 and TRBJ2-7, with TRBD2 matching over 10 bases. The length of the CDR3 is 15 residues. The ends lost 0 bases at V and 4 bases at J; junction bases unmatched: 6. CDR1 and CDR2 (germline): DFQATT, SNEGSKA (reference sequence). The DNA of the CDR3 is TGCAGTGCTAGAGAGCTTAGCGGGGGGTGGTACGAGCAGTACTTC. Amino acids: CSARELSGGWYEQYF.

This clonotype has only a few counts. The chain combines TRBV15 with TRBJ1-4; 7 positions agree with TRBD1. With 8 bases clipped from V and 0 bases from J, the junction kept 3 bases outside the gene matches. Germline V gene lookup returns CDR1 LNHNV and CDR2 YYDKDF (reference sequence). The CDR3 consists of 14 residues. DNA for the CDR3: TGTGCCACCCACAGGGGTTCAACTAATGAAAAACTGTTTTTT. Its translation is CATHRGSTNEKLFF.

J is TRBJ2-3 and V is TRBV4-1, with TRBD2 matching over 11 bases. With V trimmed by 1 base and J by 1 base, 4 bases remained unmatched. CDR3 length: 17 residues. Germline CDR1 is MGHRA and CDR2 is YSYEKL. The CDR3 region is CASSQVSGRAGTDTQYF. The CDR3 nucleotides are TGCGCCAGCAGCCAAGTTAGCGGGAGGGCTGGCACAGATACGCAGTATTTT.

This clonotype was picked up a small number of times. The chain carries TRBV11-2 and TRBJ2-7; 9 nucleotides align to TRBD1. The V gene end was trimmed by 3 bases and the J gene end by 2 bases; junction bases not matched to a gene: 5. The CDR3 has 15 residues. Germline V gives CDR1 SGHAT, CDR2 FQNNGV. The CDR3 sequence is CASSLTDRGPYEQYF. The CDR3 DNA follows: TGTGCCAGCAGCTTGACGGACAGGGGCCCCTACGAGCAGTACTTC.

This clonotype was seen a handful of times. J is TRBJ2-7 and V is TRBV4-2, with TRBD2 matching over 9 bases. The CDR3 is 19 amino acids. The V gene end was trimmed by 4 bases and the J gene end by 3 bases; junction bases not matched to a gene: 19. Germline V gene lookup returns CDR1 LGHNA and CDR2 YNFKEQ. CDR3 in DNA: TGTGCCAGCAGCCTAACACGCGGCTTTGGCGGGAGGGCCCACTACGAGCAGTACTTC. Protein: CASSLTRGFGGRAHYEQYF.

This rearrangement joins TRBV28 to TRBJ2-7, with 8 bases that match TRBD1. V lost 5 bases to trimming and J lost 5 bases; unmatched junction nucleotides: 8. The CDR3 extends over 14 amino acids. Germline V lookup: CDR1 MDHEN, CDR2 SYDVKM. The CDR3 nucleotides read TGTGCCAGCAGTCTCCGGACAGGGCCGGACGAGCAGTACTTC. This translates into CASSLRTGPDEQYF.

In this sample, this clonotype turned up many times. V gene TRBV27 combines with J gene TRBJ2-7; possibly TRBD2 for D (5 bases). Germline V gene lookup returns CDR1 MNHEY and CDR2 SMNVEV (reference sequence). CDR3 length: 12 residues. V was clipped by 5 bases and J by 8 bases, with 13 bases between them. The CDR3: CASSLLGGQQYF. In nucleotides, the CDR3 is TGTGCCAGCAGTCTACTAGGAGGCCAGCAGTACTTC.

This clonotype was detected ten times or more. The chain is built from TRBV3-1 and TRBJ1-3; D gene ambiguous. Germline CDR1 reads LGHDT; CDR2 reads YNNKEL (reference sequence). CDR3 size: 12 residues. Trimming took 8 bases from V and 0 from J, leaving 5 bases between them. DNA for the CDR3: TGTGCCAGCCGCTCCTCTGGAAACACCATATATTTT. It encodes CASRSSGNTIYF. The complete variable domain, with remaining parts taken from reference TRBV3-1 and TRBJ1-3, reads DTAVSQTPKYLVTQMGNDKSIKCEQNLGHDTMYWYKQDSKKFLKIMFSYNNKELIINETVPNRFSPKSPDKAHLNLHINSLELGDSAVYFCASRSSGNTIYFGEGSWLTVV.

J is TRBJ1-5 and V is TRBV24-1; D gene unclear. The CDR3 covers 14 residues. V gave up 4 bases and J gave up 0 bases, with 6 bases separating them. CDR1 and CDR2 from the germline V gene are KGHDR and SFDVKD. CDR3 nucleotides: TGTGCCACCAGTGAAGAGTATAGCAATCAGCCCCAGCATTTT. Translation gives CATSEEYSNQPQHF.

This clonotype has just a few counts. This sequence joins TRBV28 and TRBJ1-5, with 8 bases identical to TRBD1. This CDR3 contains 16 residues. Germline lookup yields CDR1 MDHEN and CDR2 SYDVKM. V lost 6 bases and J lost 3; bases outside the gene matches: 10. Here the CDR3 reads CASSPRQGSFNQPQHF. In DNA, the CDR3 is TGTGCCAGCAGCCCCCGACAGGGGAGTTTCAATCAGCCCCAGCATTTT.

CDR3 amino acids: CASSEGGGMRQGTYNEQFF. CDR3 DNA sequence: TGTGCCAGCAGTGAGGGTGGAGGGATGCGACAGGGAACATACAATGAGCAGTTCTTC. The chain combines TRBV2 with TRBJ2-1, with D possibly being TRBD1 (7 bases). V was cut by 3 bases and J by 4 bases, with 25 bases left in between. Germline CDR1 reads SNHLY; CDR2 reads FYNNEI. The CDR3 contains 19 residues.

This clonotype has ten or more counts. The gene calls are TRBV10-2 and TRBJ2-7; D remains unclear. The CDR3 length is 11 residues. Germline assignment: CDR1 WSHSY and CDR2 SAAADI. Trimming left V 2 bases short and J 3 bases short, with 2 bases between. The DNA for the CDR3 is TGCGCCAGCAGTGAGGGCTACGAGCAGTACGTC. It is translated as CASSEGYEQYV.

V is TRBV5-4 and J is TRBJ2-1; D might be TRBD2 (6 bases). Trimming removed 7 bases at V and 9 bases at J, with 20 bases between. The CDR3 loop spans 14 amino acids. From germline, CDR1 is SGHNT and CDR2 YYREEE (reference sequence). The CDR3 DNA is TGTGCCAGCCGACACCTCCAAGCGGGCAGTGAGCAGTTCTTC. It is translated as CASRHLQAGSEQFF.